This T cell receptor beta chain was recorded in a study of post-analysis software for immune sequencing data. Study-level background: Patients with relapsing-remitting, secondary progressive and progressive-relapsing multiple sclerosis courses were all represented. Study-wide points: Normalized Chao1 diversity was significantly lower in multiple sclerosis patients than in controls. A few TRBV segments, TRBV5-6, TRBV5-1 and TRBV20-1 among them, were found more frequent in patients than controls.

On this clonotype itself: What it binds is not known.

Unique molecular identifiers were built into the TCR beta cDNA libraries. In TCRdb, the PCR reads were re-called with MiXCR into one record per CDR3 protein. The table shows roughly 800,000 distinct CDR3 sequences, with around 53% occurring only once. V shed 2 bases, J shed 2 bases, and the junction held 2 bases outside the gene matches. The germline gives CDR1 MGHRA, CDR2 YSYEKL. The CDR3 contains 16 residues. The specimen was blood. The chain combines TRBV4-1 with TRBJ2-1, with TRBD2 matching 11 bases. This TCR derives from a girl aged 5 to 17 with multiple sclerosis. CDR3 in amino acids: CASSQPGLAAYNEQFF. CDR3 coding DNA: TGCGCCAGCAGCCAACCGGGACTAGCGGCCTACAATGAGCAGTTCTTC.